What follows describes a single TCR beta chain. The method was immunoSEQ multiplex PCR; TCRdb's version includes in-frame clones alone and lacks a portion of them. The sample includes roughly 120,000 clones, 86% of them seen just once. This specimen comes from a study of T cell responses to AZD1222 COVID-19 vaccine. The germline CDR1 and CDR2 sequences are SGHRS and YFSETQ. The CDR3 has 14 residues. Trimming took 1 base from V and 4 from J, leaving 9 bases between them. Sequences were derived from peripheral blood, sampled 28 days after the second AZD1222 dose. The sequence derives from an adult who received the AZD1222 COVID-19 vaccine. This chain joins TRBV5-1 and TRBJ1-5; D possibly corresponds to TRBD1 (6 bases). The DNA of the CDR3 is TGCGCCAGCAGCTTGTCAGGGGAGAATCAGCCCCAGCATTTT. Its protein product is CASSLSGENQPQHF.